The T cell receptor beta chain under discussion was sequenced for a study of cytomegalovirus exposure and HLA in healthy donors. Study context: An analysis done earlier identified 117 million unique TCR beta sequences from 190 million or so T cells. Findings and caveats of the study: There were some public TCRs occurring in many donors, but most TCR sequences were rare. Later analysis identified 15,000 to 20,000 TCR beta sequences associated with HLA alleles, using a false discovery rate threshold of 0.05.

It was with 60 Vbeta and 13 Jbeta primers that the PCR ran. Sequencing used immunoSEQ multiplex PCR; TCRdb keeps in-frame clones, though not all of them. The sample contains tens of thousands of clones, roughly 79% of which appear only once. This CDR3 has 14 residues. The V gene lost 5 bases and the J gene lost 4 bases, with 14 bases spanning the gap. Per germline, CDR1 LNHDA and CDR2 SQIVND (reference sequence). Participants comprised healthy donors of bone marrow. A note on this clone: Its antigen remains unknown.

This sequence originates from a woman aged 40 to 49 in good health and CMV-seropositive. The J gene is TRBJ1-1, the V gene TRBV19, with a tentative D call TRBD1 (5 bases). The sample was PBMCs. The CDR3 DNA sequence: TGTGCCAGTAGTGCCCCGAGGAGGGGCACTGAAGCTTTCTTT. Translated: CASSAPRRGTEAFF.